Sequencing of this T cell receptor beta chain was carried out in a study of blood T cell repertoires in COVID-19. Study background: Sites in the United States, Italy and Spain provided acute and convalescent COVID-19 samples.

Authors' analysis steps: Amplification from reference gene primers served as the basis for estimated nucleated cell counts. Some clones are missing from TCRdb's copy, which holds only in-frame ones; the method was immunoSEQ multiplex PCR. V and J calls and clone size are given by that table; D and trimming were obtained from the DNA. The top ten clones hold roughly 3.2% of a sample with approximately 500,000 clones, 70% to 90% of them seen once. The sequencing input was peripheral blood. This TCR was sampled from a human donor in a cohort sampled during active COVID-19.

CDR3 sequence: CASSLQGAVNTEAFF. The DNA of the CDR3 is TGTGCCAGTAGTTTACAGGGGGCCGTGAACACTGAAGCTTTCTTT. The chain combines TRBV19 with TRBJ1-1; 9 positions match TRBD1. Germline CDR1 reads LNHDA; CDR2 reads SQIVND (reference sequence). The CDR3 is 15 residues long. V gave up 5 bases and J gave up 0 bases; unmatched junction bases: 4.